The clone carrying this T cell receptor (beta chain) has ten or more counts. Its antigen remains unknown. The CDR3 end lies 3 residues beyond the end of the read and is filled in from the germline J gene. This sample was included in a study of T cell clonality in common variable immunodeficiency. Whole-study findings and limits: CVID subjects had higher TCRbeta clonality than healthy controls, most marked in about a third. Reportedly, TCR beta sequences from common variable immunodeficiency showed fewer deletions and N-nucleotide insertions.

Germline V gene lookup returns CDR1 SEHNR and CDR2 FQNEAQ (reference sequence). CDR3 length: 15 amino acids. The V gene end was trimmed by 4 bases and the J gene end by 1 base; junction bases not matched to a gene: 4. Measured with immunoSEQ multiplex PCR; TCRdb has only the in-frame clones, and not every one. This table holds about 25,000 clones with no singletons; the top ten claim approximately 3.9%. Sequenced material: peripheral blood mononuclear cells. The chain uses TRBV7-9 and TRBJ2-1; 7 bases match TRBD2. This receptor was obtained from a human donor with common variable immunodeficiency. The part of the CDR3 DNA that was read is TGTGCCAGCAGCTCCGTGCGGGGGTCCTACAATGAG. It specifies CASSSVRGSYNE. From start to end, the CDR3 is CASSSVRGSYNEQFF.